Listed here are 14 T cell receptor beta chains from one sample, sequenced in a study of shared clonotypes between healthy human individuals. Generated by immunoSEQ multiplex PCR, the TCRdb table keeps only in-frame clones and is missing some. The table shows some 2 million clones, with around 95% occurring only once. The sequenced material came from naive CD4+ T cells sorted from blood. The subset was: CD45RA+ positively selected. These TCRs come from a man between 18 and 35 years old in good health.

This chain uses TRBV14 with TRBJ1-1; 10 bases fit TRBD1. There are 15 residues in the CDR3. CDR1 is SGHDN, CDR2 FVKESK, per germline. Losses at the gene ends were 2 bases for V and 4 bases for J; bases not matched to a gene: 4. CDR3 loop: CASSQRQGATTEAFF. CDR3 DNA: TGTGCCAGCAGCCAACGACAGGGGGCTACCACTGAAGCTTTCTTT.

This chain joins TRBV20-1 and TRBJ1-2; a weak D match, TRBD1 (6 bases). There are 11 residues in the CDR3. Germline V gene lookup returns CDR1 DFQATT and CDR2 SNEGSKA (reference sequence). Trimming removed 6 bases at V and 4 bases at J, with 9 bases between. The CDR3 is CSAGALYGYTF. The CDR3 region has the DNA TGCAGTGCGGGGGCTCTCTATGGCTACACCTTC.

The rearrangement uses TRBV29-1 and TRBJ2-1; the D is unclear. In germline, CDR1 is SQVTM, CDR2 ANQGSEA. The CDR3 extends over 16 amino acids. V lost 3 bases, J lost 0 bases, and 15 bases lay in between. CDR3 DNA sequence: TGCAGCGTTGAGACTGCCCGCCTAATCTCCTACAATGAGCAGTTCTTC. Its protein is CSVETARLISYNEQFF.

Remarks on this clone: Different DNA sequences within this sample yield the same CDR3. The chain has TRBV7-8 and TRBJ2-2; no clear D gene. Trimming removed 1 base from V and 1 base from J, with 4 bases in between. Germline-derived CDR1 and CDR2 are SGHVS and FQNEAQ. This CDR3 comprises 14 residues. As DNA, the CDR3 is TGTGCCAGCAGCTTAGGCCAGAACACCGGGGAGCTGTTTTTT. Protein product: CASSLGQNTGELFF.

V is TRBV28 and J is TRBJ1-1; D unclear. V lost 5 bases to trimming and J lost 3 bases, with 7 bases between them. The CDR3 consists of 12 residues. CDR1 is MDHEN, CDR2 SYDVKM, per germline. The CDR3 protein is CASSPQDTEAFF. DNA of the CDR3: TGTGCCAGCAGTCCGCAGGACACTGAAGCTTTCTTT.

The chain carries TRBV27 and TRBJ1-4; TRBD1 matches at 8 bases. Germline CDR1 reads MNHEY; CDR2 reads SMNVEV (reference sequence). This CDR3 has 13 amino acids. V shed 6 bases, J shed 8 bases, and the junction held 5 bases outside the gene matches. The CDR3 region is CASRGQGEEKLFF. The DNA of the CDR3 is TGTGCCAGCAGAGGACAGGGTGAGGAAAAACTGTTTTTT.

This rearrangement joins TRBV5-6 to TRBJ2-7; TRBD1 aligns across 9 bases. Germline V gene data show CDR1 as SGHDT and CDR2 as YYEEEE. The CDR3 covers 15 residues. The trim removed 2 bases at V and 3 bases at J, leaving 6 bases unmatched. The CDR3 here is CASSFITGGNYEQYF. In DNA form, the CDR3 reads TGTGCCAGCAGCTTCATTACAGGGGGCAACTACGAGCAGTACTTC.

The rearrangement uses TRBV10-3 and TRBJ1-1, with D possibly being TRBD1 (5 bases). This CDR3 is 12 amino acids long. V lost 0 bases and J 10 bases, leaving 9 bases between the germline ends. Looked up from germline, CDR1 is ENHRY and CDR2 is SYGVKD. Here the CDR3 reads CAISESQGRAFF. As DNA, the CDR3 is TGTGCCATCAGTGAGTCTCAGGGTCGAGCTTTCTTT.

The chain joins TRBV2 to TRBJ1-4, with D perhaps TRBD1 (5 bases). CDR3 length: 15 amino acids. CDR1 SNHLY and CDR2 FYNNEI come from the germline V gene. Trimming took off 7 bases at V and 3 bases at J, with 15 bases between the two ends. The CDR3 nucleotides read TGTGCCAGCATTCAGGGAACGCTCTCTAATGAAAAACTGTTTTTT. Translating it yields CASIQGTLSNEKLFF.

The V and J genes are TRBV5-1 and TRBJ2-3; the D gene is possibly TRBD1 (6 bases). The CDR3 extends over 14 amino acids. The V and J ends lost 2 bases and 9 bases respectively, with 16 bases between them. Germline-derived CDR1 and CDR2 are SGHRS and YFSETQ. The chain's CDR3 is CASSFSSPGDTQYF. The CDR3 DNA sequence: TGCGCCAGCAGCTTCTCTAGTCCAGGGGACACGCAGTATTTT.

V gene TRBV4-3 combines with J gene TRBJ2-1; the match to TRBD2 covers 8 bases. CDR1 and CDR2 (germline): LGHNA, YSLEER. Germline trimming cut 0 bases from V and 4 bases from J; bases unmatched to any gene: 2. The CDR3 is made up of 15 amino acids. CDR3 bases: TGCGCCAGCAGCCAAGAGGCGGGAGGTTACAATGAGCAGTTCTTC. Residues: CASSQEAGGYNEQFF.

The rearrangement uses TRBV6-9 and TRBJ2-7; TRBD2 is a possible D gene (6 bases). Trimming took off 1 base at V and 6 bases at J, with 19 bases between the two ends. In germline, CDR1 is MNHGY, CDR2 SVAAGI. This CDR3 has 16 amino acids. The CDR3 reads CASSYWPEGIVCEQYF. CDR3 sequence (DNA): TGTGCCAGCAGTTATTGGCCGGAGGGGATAGTATGCGAGCAGTACTTC.

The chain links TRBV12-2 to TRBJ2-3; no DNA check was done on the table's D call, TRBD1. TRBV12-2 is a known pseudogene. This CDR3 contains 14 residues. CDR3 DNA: TGTGCAAGTCGCTTTAGGGGGCCTATAGATACGCAGTATTTT. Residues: CASRFRGPIDTQYF.

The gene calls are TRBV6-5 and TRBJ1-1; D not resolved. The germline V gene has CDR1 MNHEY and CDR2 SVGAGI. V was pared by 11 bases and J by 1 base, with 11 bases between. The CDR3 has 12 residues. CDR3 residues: CAAGRRNTEAFF. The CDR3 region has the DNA TGTGCCGCCGGGAGGAGGAACACTGAAGCTTTCTTT.